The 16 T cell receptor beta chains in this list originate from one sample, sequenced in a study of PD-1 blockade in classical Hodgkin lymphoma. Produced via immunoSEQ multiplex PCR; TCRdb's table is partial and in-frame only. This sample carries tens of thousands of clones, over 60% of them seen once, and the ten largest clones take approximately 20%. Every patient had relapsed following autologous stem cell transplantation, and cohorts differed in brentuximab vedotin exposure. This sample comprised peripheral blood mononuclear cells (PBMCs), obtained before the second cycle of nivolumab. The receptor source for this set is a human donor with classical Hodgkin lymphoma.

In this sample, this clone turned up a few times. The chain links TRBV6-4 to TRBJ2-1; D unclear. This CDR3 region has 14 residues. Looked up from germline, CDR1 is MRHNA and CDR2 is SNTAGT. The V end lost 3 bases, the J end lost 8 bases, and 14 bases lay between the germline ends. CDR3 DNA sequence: TGTGCCAGCAGTGATCCGACCCAAGGCGATGAGCAGTTCTTC. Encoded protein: CASSDPTQGDEQFF.

CDR3 bases: TGTGCCAGCAGTTGGGCACCGACAGGGAATGGCTACACCTTC. It is translated as CASSWAPTGNGYTF. The chain combines TRBV28 with TRBJ1-2; 7 nucleotides line up with TRBD1. The junction had 8 bases not matched to a gene; V was cut back by 4 bases and J by 6 bases. CDR3 length: 14 amino acids. Germline V gene data show CDR1 as MDHEN and CDR2 as SYDVKM.

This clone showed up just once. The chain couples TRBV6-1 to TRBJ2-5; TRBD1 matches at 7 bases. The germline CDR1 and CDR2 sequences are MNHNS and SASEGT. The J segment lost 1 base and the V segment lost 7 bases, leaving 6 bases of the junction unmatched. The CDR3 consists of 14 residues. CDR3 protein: CASTRDRSQETQYF. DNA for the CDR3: TGTGCCAGCACCCGGGACAGATCCCAAGAGACCCAGTACTTC.

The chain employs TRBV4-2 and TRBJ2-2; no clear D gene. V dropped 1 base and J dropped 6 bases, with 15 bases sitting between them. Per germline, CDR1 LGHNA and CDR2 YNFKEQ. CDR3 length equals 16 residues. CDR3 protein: CASSQVGQYRAGELFF. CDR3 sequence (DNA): TGTGCCAGCAGCCAAGTGGGCCAGTATAGGGCCGGGGAGCTGTTTTTT.

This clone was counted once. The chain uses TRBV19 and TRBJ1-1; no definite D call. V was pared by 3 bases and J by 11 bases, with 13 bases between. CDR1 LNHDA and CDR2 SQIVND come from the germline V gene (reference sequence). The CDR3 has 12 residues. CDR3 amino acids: CASSILLGSAFF. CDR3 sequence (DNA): TGTGCCAGTAGTATTCTTCTGGGTAGCGCTTTCTTT.

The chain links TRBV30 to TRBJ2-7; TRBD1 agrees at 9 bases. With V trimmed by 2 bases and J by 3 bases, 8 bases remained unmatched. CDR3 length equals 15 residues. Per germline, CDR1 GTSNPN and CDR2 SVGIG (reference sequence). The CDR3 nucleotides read TGTGCCTGGAGTCACGATCTGGGACAGGGCTACGAGCAGTACTTC. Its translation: CAWSHDLGQGYEQYF.

CDR3 DNA: TGTGCCTGGAGTAAACGACCGGGAGCTAACTATGGCTACACCTTC. Protein sequence: CAWSKRPGANYGYTF. This sequence joins TRBV30 and TRBJ1-2, with no clear D. V shed 2 bases and J shed 0 bases, with 13 bases lying between them. Germline V lookup: CDR1 GTSNPN, CDR2 SVGIG (reference sequence). The CDR3 is 15 residues long.

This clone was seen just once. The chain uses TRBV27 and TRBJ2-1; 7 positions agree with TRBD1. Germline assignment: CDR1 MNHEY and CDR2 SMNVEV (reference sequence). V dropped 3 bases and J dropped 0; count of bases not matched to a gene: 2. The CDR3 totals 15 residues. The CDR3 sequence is CASSFQGVSYNEQFF. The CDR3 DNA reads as TGTGCCAGCAGTTTTCAGGGGGTCTCCTACAATGAGCAGTTCTTC.

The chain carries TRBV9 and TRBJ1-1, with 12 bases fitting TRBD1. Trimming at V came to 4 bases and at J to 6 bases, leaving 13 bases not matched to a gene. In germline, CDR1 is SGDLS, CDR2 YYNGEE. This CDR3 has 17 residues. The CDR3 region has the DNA TGTGCCAGCAGCTTGGGGACAGGGGGCGCGGGAGCCCCTGAAGCTTTCTTT. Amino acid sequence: CASSLGTGGAGAPEAFF.

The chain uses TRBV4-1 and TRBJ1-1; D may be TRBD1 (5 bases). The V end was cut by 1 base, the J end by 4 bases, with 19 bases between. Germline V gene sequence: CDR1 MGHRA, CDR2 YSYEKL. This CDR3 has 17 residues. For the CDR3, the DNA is TGCGCCAGCAGCCAAGGACTCTTGGGGCGTAAGATCACTGAAGCTTTCTTT. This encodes CASSQGLLGRKITEAFF.

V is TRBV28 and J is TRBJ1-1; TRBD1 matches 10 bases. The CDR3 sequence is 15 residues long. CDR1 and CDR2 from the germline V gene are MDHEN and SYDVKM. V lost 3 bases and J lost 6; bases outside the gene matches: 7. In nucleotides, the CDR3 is TGTGCCAGCAGTTTGACAGGGGGCCCTCGCGCTGAAGCTTTCTTT. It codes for CASSLTGGPRAEAFF.

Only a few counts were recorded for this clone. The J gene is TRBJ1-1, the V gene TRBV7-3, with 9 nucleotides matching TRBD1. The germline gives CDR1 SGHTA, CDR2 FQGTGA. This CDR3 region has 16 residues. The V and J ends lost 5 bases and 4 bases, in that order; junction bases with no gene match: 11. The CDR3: CASSPGTGLYFTEAFF. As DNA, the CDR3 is TGTGCCAGCAGCCCGGGGACAGGGTTGTATTTCACTGAAGCTTTCTTT.

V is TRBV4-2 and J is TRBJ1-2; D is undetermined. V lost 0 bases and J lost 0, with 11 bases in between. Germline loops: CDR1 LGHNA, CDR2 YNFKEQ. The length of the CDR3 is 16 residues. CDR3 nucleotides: TGTGCCAGCAGCCAAGACTGGAAGGTAGCTAACTATGGCTACACCTTC. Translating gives CASSQDWKVANYGYTF.

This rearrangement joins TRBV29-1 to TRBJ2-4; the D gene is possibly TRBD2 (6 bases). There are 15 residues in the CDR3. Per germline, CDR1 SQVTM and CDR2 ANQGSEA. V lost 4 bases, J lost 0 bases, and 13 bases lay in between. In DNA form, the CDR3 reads TGCAGCGTTGCCGGGGGAGCGGGAGCCAAAAACATTCAGTACTTC. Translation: CSVAGGAGAKNIQYF.

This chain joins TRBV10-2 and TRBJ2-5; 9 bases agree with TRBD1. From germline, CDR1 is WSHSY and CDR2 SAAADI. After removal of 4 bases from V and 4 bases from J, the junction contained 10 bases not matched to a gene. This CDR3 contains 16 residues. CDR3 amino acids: CASSGIQQGAGETQYF. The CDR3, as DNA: TGCGCCAGCAGTGGGATTCAACAGGGGGCGGGAGAGACCCAGTACTTC.

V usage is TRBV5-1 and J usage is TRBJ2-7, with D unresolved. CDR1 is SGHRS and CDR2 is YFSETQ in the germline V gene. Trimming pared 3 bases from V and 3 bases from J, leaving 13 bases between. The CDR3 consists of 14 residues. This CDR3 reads CASSSTIDSYEQYF. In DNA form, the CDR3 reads TGCGCCAGCAGCTCCACGATAGATAGCTACGAGCAGTACTTC.